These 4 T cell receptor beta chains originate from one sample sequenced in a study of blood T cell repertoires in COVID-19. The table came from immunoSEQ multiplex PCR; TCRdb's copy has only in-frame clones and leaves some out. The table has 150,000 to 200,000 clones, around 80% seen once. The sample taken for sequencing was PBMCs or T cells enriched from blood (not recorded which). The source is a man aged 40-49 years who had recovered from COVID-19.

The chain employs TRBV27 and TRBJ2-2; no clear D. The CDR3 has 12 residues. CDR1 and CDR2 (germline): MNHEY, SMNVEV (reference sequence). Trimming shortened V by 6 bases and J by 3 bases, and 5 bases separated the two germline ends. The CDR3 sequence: CASSPDTGELFF. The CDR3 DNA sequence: TGTGCCAGCAGCCCCGACACCGGGGAGCTGTTTTTT.

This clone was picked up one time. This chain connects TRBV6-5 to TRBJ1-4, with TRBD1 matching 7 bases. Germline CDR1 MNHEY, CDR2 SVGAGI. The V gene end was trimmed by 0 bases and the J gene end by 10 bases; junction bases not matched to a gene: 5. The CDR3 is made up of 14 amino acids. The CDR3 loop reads CASSYSQGGVKLFF. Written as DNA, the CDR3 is TGTGCCAGCAGTTACTCGCAGGGGGGAGTAAAACTGTTTTTT.

Written as DNA, the CDR3 is TGTGCCAGCACCCGACTCCGGGACAGCCAGAACACTGAAGCTTTCTTT. Residues: CASTRLRDSQNTEAFF. The gene calls are TRBV6-4 and TRBJ1-1, with 7 positions matching TRBD1. V dropped 7 bases and J dropped 1; count of bases not matched to a gene: 12. In germline, CDR1 is MRHNA, CDR2 SNTAGT. The length of the CDR3 is 16 residues.

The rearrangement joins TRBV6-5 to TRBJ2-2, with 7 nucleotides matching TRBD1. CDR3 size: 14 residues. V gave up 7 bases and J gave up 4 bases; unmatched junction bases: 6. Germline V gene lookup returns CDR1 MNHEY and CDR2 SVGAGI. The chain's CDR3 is CASNGQVLTGELFF. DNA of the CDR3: TGTGCCAGCAACGGACAGGTGCTCACCGGGGAGCTGTTTTTT.